A selection of T cell receptor beta chains follows, all from one sample in a study of Graves' ophthalmopathy and Graves' hyperthyroidism. MiXCR, run by TCRdb on the multiplex PCR reads, gives a single entry per CDR3 protein. The sample consists of some 1.1 million distinct CDR3 sequences, about 36% of them appearing once. The sample comprised peripheral blood or thyroid tissue (not recorded which). All receptors derive from an adult man with Graves' hyperthyroidism. Both conserved end residues are part of each CDR3. A D gene is named only where the DNA matches it firmly. Clone size appears in some rows only: once, few, many, or a class for an expanded clone.

cdr3_length d_call j_call v_call clone_size cdr3_nt cdr3_aa
18 NA TRBJ2-6 TRBV7-8 NA TGTGCCAGCAGCCAGGGCAGGGGCGTATATTCTGGGGCCAACGTCCTGACTTTC CASSQGRGVYSGANVLTF
15 NA TRBJ1-5 TRBV4-1 few TGCGCCAGCAGCCAAGATTGCCTTTCCGATCAGCCCCAGCATTTT CASSQDCLSDQPQHF
16 NA TRBJ1-1 TRBV12-3/TRBV12-4 NA TGTGCCAGCAGTTTAAGACAGCTAAGTTTGAACACTGAAGCTTTCTTT CASSLRQLSLNTEAFF
13 NA TRBJ1-2 TRBV2 many TGTGCCAGCAGCCTGAACACTGACTATGGCTACACCTTC CASSLNTDYGYTF
10 NA TRBJ2-1 TRBV2 NA TGTGCCAGCAGGTACAATGAGCAGTTCTTC CASRYNEQFF
15 TRBD1 TRBJ1-1 TRBV12-3/TRBV12-4 NA TGTGCCAGCAGTTGGACAGGGGGTAGGAACACTGAAGCTTTCTTT CASSWTGGRNTEAFF
15 NA TRBJ2-5 TRBV5-1 few TGCGCCAGCAGACTCGGGGCCATCCCCGGGGAGACCCAGTACTTC CASRLGAIPGETQYF
14 NA TRBJ2-2 TRBV20-1 many TGCAGTGCTAGAGACAGGGTCGGCACCGGGGAGCTGTTTTTT CSARDRVGTGELFF
11 NA TRBJ2-5 TRBV2 many TGTGCCAGCCACGACCGGGCGACCCAGTACTTC CASHDRATQYF
14 NA TRBJ1-6 TRBV12-3/TRBV12-4 many TGTGCCAGCAGTTTCTATGCAGAAAATTCACCCCTCCACTTT CASSFYAENSPLHF
16 NA TRBJ2-7 TRBV7-9 NA TGTGCCAGCAGCTACGGCGCTGGGACACCGTTCGGCGAGCAGTACTTC CASSYGAGTPFGEQYF
13 NA TRBJ1-2 TRBV10-3 many TGTGCCATCAGTGGTGATCGGGGTTATGGCTACACCTTC CAISGDRGYGYTF
15 NA TRBJ2-6 TRBV4-1 NA TGCGCCAGCAGCCCCCCGGGGAGGGGGGCCAACGTCCTGACTTTC CASSPPGRGANVLTF
15 TRBD1 TRBJ1-6 TRBV7-9 many TGTGCCAGCAGCTTTGACAGGGCGAATAATTCACCCCTCCACTTT CASSFDRANNSPLHF
16 NA TRBJ1-3 TRBV4-1 few TGCGCCAGCAGCCAAAGGGACCCCTGGGGGGTAAACACCATATATTTT CASSQRDPWGVNTIYF
13 NA TRBJ2-7 TRBV12-3/TRBV12-4 few TGTGCCAGCAGTTTACGCCGGGTCTACGAGCAGTACTTC CASSLRRVYEQYF
15 TRBD2 TRBJ2-7 TRBV11-2 many TGTGCCAGCAGCTTAGGTAGCGGGAGGGCATACGAGCAGTACTTC CASSLGSGRAYEQYF
16 TRBD1 TRBJ2-7 TRBV7-9 few TGTGCCAGCAGCGTAGGAGGACAGGGGGCGACCTACGAGCAGTACTTC CASSVGGQGATYEQYF
17 NA TRBJ1-5 TRBV4-2 NA TGTGCCAGCAGCCAAGATCGGATGTCAGTCCGGAATCAGCCCCAGCATTTT CASSQDRMSVRNQPQHF
12 NA TRBJ1-2 TRBV10-3 NA TGTGCCATCAGTAGAAACAGGGATGGCTACACCTTC CAISRNRDGYTF
16 TRBD1 TRBJ2-5 TRBV7-9 NA TGTGCCAGCAGCACCGGGCACAGGGGGTCCCAAGAGACCCAGTACTTC CASSTGHRGSQETQYF
17 NA TRBJ2-2 TRBV15 NA TGTGCCACCAGCAGCATATACGAGGGGGTCGGCGCCGGGGAGCTGTTTTTT CATSSIYEGVGAGELFF
14 NA TRBJ1-2 TRBV7-8 many TGTGCCAGCAGGCCCTCTTTGGGAAACTATGGCTACACCTTC CASRPSLGNYGYTF
15 NA TRBJ2-2 TRBV4-1 many TGCGCCAGCAGCCAAGTAGCTCAGGGTGCCGGGGAGCTGTTTTTT CASSQVAQGAGELFF
17 TRBD2 TRBJ2-2 TRBV11-1 few TGTGCCAGCAGCCCACTAGCGGGAGGGACTAACACCGGGGAGCTGTTTTTT CASSPLAGGTNTGELFF
13 NA TRBJ2-3 TRBV29-1 NA TGCAGCGTTGATGAGAAGAACACAGATACGCAGTATTTT CSVDEKNTDTQYF
15 TRBD1 TRBJ2-3 TRBV24-1 many TGTGCCACCAGTGATTTGGGACAGGGGGCGGTTACGCAGTATTTT CATSDLGQGAVTQYF
16 TRBD1 TRBJ2-5 TRBV24-1 many TGTGCCACCAGTGATGCGACAGGGGGCCTATGGGAGACCCAGTACTTC CATSDATGGLWETQYF
15 TRBD1 TRBJ1-1 TRBV10-3 few TGTGCCATCAGTGGAAGGACAGGGGCGAGCACTGAAGCTTTCTTT CAISGRTGASTEAFF
15 TRBD1 TRBJ2-7 TRBV2 NA TGTGCCAGCGTGAGACCCCCGGGACAGGGCTACGAGCAGTACTTC CASVRPPGQGYEQYF
13 NA TRBJ2-7 TRBV29-1 NA TGCAGCGTTGAAGTCCCAGGGGTCTACGAGCAGTACTTC CSVEVPGVYEQYF
14 TRBD2 TRBJ2-5 TRBV20-1 NA TGCAGTGCTAGAGACCTAGCGGGAGGTGAGACCCAGTACTTC CSARDLAGGETQYF
15 TRBD2 TRBJ2-5 TRBV10-3 NA TGTGCCATCAGTGAACTAGCGGGAGCAGCAGAGACCCAGTACTTC CAISELAGAAETQYF
14 TRBD1 TRBJ2-5 TRBV15 NA TGTGCCACCAGCGGCGGGACAGGAATAGAGACCCAGTACTTC CATSGGTGIETQYF
15 NA TRBJ1-4 TRBV29-1 many TGCAGCGTTGGCAGGGGAGAACCCCTCGGGGAAAAACTGTTTTTT CSVGRGEPLGEKLFF
13 NA TRBJ2-5 TRBV20-1 many TGCAGTGCTAGTTTCGACAGCCAAGAGACCCAGTACTTC CSASFDSQETQYF
14 TRBD1 TRBJ1-1 TRBV7-8 few TGTGCCAGCAGCCCAGTCCCGGGACAGGGTTCGGTTTTCTTT CASSPVPGQGSVFF
16 NA TRBJ2-6 TRBV20-1 many TGCAGTGCTAGAGATCAGTCGGGGACTGGGGCCAACGTCCTGACTTTC CSARDQSGTGANVLTF
15 NA TRBJ2-7 TRBV29-1 many TGCAGCGCGGGGGGGGAGACAGGGAGGATTAACGAGCAGTACTTC CSAGGETGRINEQYF
10 NA TRBJ1-3 TRBV28 NA TGTGCCAGCGCTGGAAACACCATATATTTT CASAGNTIYF
12 TRBD1 TRBJ1-2 TRBV28 NA TGTGCCAGCAGTTGGAAAGGGACAGAGGACTTCTTC CASSWKGTEDFF
10 TRBD2 TRBJ2-5 TRBV7-3 NA TGTGCCAGCAGGACTAGCGGGATGTACTTC CASRTSGMYF
11 NA TRBJ1-1 TRBV12-3/TRBV12-4 many TGTGCCAGCAGTTTTGGCGTCGAAGCTTTCTTT CASSFGVEAFF
12 NA TRBJ2-7 TRBV12-3/TRBV12-4 many TGTGCCAGCAGTTTTGTCGGGTACGAGCAGTACTTC CASSFVGYEQYF
15 NA TRBJ1-2 TRBV10-2 NA TGCACCAGCAGAGATCGAGGAGAGTTTAACTATGGCTACACCTTC CTSRDRGEFNYGYTF